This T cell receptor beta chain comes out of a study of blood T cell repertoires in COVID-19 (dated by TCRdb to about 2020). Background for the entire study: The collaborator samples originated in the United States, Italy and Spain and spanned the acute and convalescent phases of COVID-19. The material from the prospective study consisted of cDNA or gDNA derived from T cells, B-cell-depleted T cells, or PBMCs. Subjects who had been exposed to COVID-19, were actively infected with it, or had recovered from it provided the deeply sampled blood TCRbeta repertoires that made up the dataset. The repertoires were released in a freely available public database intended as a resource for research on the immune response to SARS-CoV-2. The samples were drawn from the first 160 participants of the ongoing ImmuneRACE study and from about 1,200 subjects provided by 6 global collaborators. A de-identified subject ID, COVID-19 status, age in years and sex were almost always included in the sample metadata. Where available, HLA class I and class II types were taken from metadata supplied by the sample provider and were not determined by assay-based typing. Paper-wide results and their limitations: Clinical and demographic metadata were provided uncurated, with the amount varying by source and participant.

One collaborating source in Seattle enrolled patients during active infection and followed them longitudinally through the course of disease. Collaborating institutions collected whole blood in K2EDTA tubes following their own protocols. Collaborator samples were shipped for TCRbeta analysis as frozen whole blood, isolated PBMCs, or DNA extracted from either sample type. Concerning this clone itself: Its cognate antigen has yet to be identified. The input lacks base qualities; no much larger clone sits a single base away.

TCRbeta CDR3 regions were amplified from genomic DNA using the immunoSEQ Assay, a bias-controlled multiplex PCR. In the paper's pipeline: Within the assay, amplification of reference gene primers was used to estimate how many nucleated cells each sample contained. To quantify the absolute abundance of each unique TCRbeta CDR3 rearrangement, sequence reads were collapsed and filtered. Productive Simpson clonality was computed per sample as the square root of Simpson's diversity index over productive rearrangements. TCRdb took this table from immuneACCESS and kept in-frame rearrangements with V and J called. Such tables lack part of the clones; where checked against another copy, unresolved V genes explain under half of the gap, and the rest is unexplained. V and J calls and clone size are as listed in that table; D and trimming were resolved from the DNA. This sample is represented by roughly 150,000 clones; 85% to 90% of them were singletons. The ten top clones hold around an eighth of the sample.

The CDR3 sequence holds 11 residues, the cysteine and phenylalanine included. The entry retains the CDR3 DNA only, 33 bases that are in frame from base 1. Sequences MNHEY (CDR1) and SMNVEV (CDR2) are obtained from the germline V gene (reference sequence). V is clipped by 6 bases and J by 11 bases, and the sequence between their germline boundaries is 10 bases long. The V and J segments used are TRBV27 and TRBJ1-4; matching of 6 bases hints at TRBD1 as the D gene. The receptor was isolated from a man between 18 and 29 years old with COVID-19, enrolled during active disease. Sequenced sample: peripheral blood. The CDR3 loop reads CASSRGDKLFF. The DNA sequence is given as TGTGCCAGCAGCAGGGGTGACAAACTGTTTTTT. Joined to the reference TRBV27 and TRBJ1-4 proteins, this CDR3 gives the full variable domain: EAQVTQNPRYLITVTGKKLTVTCSQNMNHEYMSWYRQDPGLGLRQIYYSMNVEVTDKGDVPEGYKVSRKEKRNFPLILESPSPNQTSLYFCASSRGDKLFFGSGTQLSVL.